The clone carrying this TCR beta chain appeared a single time. The data are from a study of blood T cell repertoires in COVID-19. Study details: Italy, Spain and the United States were the sources of the convalescent and acute COVID-19 samples. PBMCs, B-cell-depleted T cells, or T cells provided the cDNA or gDNA that made up the material.

Clones were read by immunoSEQ multiplex PCR, and TCRdb kept only the in-frame ones, dropping some. Altogether about 190,000 clones are present, less than 90% being singletons, with the ten largest covering about 1%. The receptor was isolated from a man between 25 and 39 years old with acute or convalescent COVID-19. The sample was peripheral blood.

CDR3 in amino acids: CASSLDARGWDQPQHF. In nucleotides, the CDR3 is TGTGCCAGCAGCTTAGACGCCAGGGGCTGGGATCAGCCCCAGCATTTT. This chain joins TRBV11-2 and TRBJ1-5; D possibly corresponds to TRBD1 (6 bases). This CDR3 has 16 residues. CDR1 and CDR2 (germline): SGHAT, FQNNGV. Between the trimmed V and J ends, which lost 0 bases and 5 bases, there was a span of 14 bases.